This T cell receptor (beta chain) was recorded in a study of vaccination and CD4 T cells after COVID-19. Specified treatment: approximately nine-day PBMC culture with coronavirus spike peptide pools or control peptides (ViraFEST assay). Before the COVID-19 pandemic (2011-2018), CD4+ T cells were obtained from the unexposed donor. The germline V gene encodes CDR1 DFQATT and CDR2 SNEGSKA (reference sequence). Trimming took off 3 bases at V and 2 bases at J, with 14 bases between the two ends. The CDR3 covers 15 residues. By share, this clonotype ranks as medium-sized. Its antigen is not identified. Cultured CD4+ T-cell DNA underwent Oncomine TCR Beta short-read sequencing. The authors extracted genomic DNA from cultured CD4+ T cells. From the PCR reads, TCRdb called clonotypes with MiXCR, one entry per CDR3 protein. The sample has 9,500 or so distinct CDR3 sequences; around 30% are singletons.

J is TRBJ1-5 and V is TRBV20-1; D is uncertain. The TCR originated in a human donor in good health. The sample comprised CD4+ T cells from blood, cultured in vitro. The CDR3 region has the DNA TGCAGTGCTAGTCACCCCGCAGGTGGCAATCAGCCCCAGCATTTT. Translated: CSASHPAGGNQPQHF.